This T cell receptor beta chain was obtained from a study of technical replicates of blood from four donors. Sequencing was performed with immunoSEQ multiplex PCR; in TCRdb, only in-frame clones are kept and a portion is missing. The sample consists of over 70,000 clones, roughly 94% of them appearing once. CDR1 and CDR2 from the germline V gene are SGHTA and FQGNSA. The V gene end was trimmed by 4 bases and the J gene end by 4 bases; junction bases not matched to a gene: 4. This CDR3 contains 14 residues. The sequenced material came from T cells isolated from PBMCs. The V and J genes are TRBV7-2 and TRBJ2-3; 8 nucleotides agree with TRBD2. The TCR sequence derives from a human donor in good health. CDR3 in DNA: TGTGCCAGCAGCTCCAGCGGGAGCCCAGATACGCAGTATTTT. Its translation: CASSSSGSPDTQYF.